This TCR beta chain was identified during a study of blood T cell repertoires in COVID-19. Overall study: Specimens from acute and convalescent COVID-19 originated in the United States, Italy and Spain. In each case, the material was cDNA or gDNA derived from T cells, B-cell-depleted T cells, or PBMCs.

Original methodology: Amplification of reference gene primers provided the estimated nucleated cell counts. Some clones are missing from TCRdb's copy, which holds only in-frame ones; the method was immunoSEQ multiplex PCR. That table supplies the V and J calls and clone size; D and trimming were determined from the DNA. Among 200,000 or so clones, 75% to 85% were seen once, and the ten largest hold 9.5% to 15%. Seattle enrolled patients during active infection and tracked them longitudinally. V lost 6 bases and J lost 3; bases outside the gene matches: 4. Germline lookup yields CDR1 SNHLY and CDR2 FYNNEI. The CDR3 runs 14 residues.

The sequence derives from a woman aged 80 or older with COVID-19, enrolled during active disease. The chain joins TRBV2 to TRBJ2-1; 8 nucleotides line up with TRBD2. Sequencing was performed on peripheral blood. Here the CDR3 reads CASRRGEGYNEQFF. CDR3 DNA sequence: TGTGCCAGCAGGCGGGGGGAGGGCTACAATGAGCAGTTCTTC.